This TCR beta chain was captured by sequencing in a study of type 1 and type 2 diabetes patients (dated by TCRdb to the mid-2010s). A note on the overall study: Recruited in China, the cohort was made up of about nine type 1 diabetes patients, four type 2 diabetes patients and roughly six nondiabetic controls. A total of over 15,000,000 paired-end reads was generated across the whole study. Across the study, CD4+ and CD8+ T cells were positively selected from PBMCs using CD4 or CD8 MicroBeads on MACS columns. The study used high-throughput sequencing to profile TCRbeta repertoires and compare individuals with type 1 diabetes, type 2 diabetes and no diabetes. Type 2 diabetes patients served as a disease comparison group for the type 1 diabetes patients. Comparing roughly 20-cycle and roughly 27-cycle amplification showed similar V gene usage, suggesting similar primer efficiencies and random PCR bias. Paired-end sequencing of TCRbeta libraries was performed on Illumina HiSeq 2000 or MiSeq instruments. On the study overall, not on this receptor specifically: V and J gene usage patterns of type 2 diabetes and control samples were highly correlated, averaging approximately 0.97 between samples. Study groups were not matched for age and gender, which possibly biased interpretation. Type 2 diabetes repertoires showed high diversity, significantly greater than type 1 diabetes repertoires in both CD4+ and CD8+ T cells. Because only a limited number of T2D and control samples were sequenced, some T1D-only HECs might also be present in more T2D or control samples. Type 2 diabetes patients had few highly-expanded CD4+ clones (median one), and those clones made up a median roughly 4% of reads.

Every diabetic patient fulfilled standard classification criteria for type 1 or type 2 diabetes, and glucose and C-peptide were evaluated using WHO-recommended methods. Donors with other autoimmune diseases or infections within the previous four weeks were excluded. Approximately 9.7 milliliters of peripheral blood were drawn from each participant. PBMCs were isolated with LymphoPrep density separation. Remarks on this clonotype: Its antigen has not been determined. Base qualities are not provided; no much larger clone lies one nucleotide away.

The CDR3 numbers 15 residues from cysteine through phenylalanine. Only the CDR3 part of the read is kept: 45 bases, read in frame from the first base. From the germline V gene, CDR1 is SGHTA and CDR2 is FQGNSA. V is pruned by 5 bases and J by 10 bases, leaving 8 bases of the junction without a gene match. Instrument on record: Illumina MiSeq. For TCRbeta CDR3 amplification, the template was genomic DNA taken from the sorted T cell subsets. Multiplex PCR with 30 forward and 13 reverse primers amplified the TCRbeta CDR3 region. AMPure XP beads were used to purify the PCR products, after which a second roughly 25-cycle PCR added indices and adaptors. Before sequencing, the libraries were purified from gel with the QIAquick Gel Extraction Kit. For the original study's pipeline: Paired-end reads were merged using FLASH and were aligned with IgBLAST to IMGT V, D and J germline references. Reads with below 70% alignment identity to germline references were discarded, leaving roughly 11 million reads study-wide. Following IMGT definitions, CDR3 boundaries, reading frame and productivity were assigned. A highly-expanded clone was defined as any clone making up 1% or more of reads, and normalized Shannon entropy served as the measure of diversity. Group differences in Shannon entropy were tested with unpaired two-tailed t-tests. In-frame beta chains were kept once TCRdb had trimmed the public reads at Q25 with fastp and called clones with MiXCR. Rows with a matching CDR3 protein are joined into one entry that keeps the most common DNA and genes. These V and J calls originate from TCRdb's pipeline instead of the authors' own analysis. In this sample the table shows 280,000 or so distinct CDR3 sequences, roughly 50% of which occur a single time. Roughly 13% of the sample lies in the top ten.

In this chain, TRBV7-2 is recombined with TRBJ1-6, with TRBD1 matching 10 junction bases. The clonotype was recovered from a man younger than 35 with type 2 diabetes. Specimen: peripheral blood mononuclear cells (PBMCs). The base sequence is TGTGCCAGCAGCGGGGACAGGGGCGGTTGGTCACCCCTCCACTTT. This is translated as CASSGDRGGWSPLHF.